The present TCR beta chain was sequenced within a study of blood T cell repertoires in COVID-19. Study as a whole: Acute and convalescent COVID-19 specimens originated in the United States, Italy and Spain. PBMCs, B-cell-depleted T cells, or T cells provided the cDNA or gDNA that made up the material.

The CDR3 extends over 17 amino acids. Trimming stripped 4 bases from V and 11 bases from J, with 32 bases between. CDR1 is SQVTM and CDR2 is ANQGSEA in the germline V gene. In the source study's methods: Estimated nucleated cell counts came from reference gene primer amplification. Profiled with immunoSEQ multiplex PCR; TCRdb holds only in-frame clones, not every one. V, J and clone size are those of that table, while D and trimming were read from the DNA. Here the sample spans a few hundred thousand clones, 65% to 85% being singletons. This clonotype originated in a woman in her sixties with acute or convalescent COVID-19. Specimen: peripheral blood. The chain carries TRBV29-1 and TRBJ1-1; D is possibly TRBD1 (5 bases). The DNA of the CDR3 is TGCAGCGTTGCTCCAGGACTGATGGACCGAGTCCGCGGGGGGGCTTTCTTT. Amino acids: CSVAPGLMDRVRGGAFF. Full variable domain (outside the CDR3, taken from reference TRBV29-1 and TRBJ1-1): SAVISQKPSRDICQRGTSLTIQCQVDSQVTMMFWYRQQPGQSLTLIATANQGSEATYESGFVIDKFPISRPNLTFSTLTVSNMSPEDSSIYLCSVAPGLMDRVRGGAFFGQGTRLTVV.